This T cell receptor beta chain comes out of a study of CD8 T cells in Susac syndrome. Random hexamers were used to reverse transcribe the RNA input (about 0.5 to 1 ug). TCRdb called the immunoSEQ multiplex PCR reads again in MiXCR, with one record for every CDR3 protein. This sample has 330,000 or so distinct CDR3 sequences, with about 88% found just once. V lost 6 bases and J lost 2, with 13 bases in between. Germline CDR1 reads SGHNT; CDR2 reads YENEEA. CDR3 length: 14 residues. This TCR was sampled from a human donor with multiple sclerosis. Sequenced sample: CD8+ T cells from PBMCs. The chain recombines TRBV11-3 with TRBJ1-2, with D hard to call. Here the CDR3 DNA reads TGTGCCAGCAGGTCGGGAAACTTAAACTATGGCTACACCTTC. As protein: CASRSGNLNYGYTF.